Detailed here is one TCR beta chain. In the original analysis: It was from reference gene primer amplification that nucleated cell counts were estimated. Only in-frame clones appear in the TCRdb table, and some are missing; sequencing was by immunoSEQ multiplex PCR. The DNA gave D and trimming, while V, J and clone size come from that table. The sample has approximately 100,000 clones; 89% are singletons. This CDR3 comprises 16 residues. V was trimmed by 1 base and J by 5 bases, leaving 16 bases between them. In germline, CDR1 is SGHTA, CDR2 FQGNSA. The sample comes from a study of blood T cell repertoires in COVID-19. Study at large: There were acute and convalescent COVID-19 samples, and they came from the United States, Italy and Spain. The cDNA or gDNA used as material had been derived from T cells, B-cell-depleted T cells, or PBMCs.

This TCR was sampled from a woman older than 75 with active COVID-19. This chain uses TRBV7-2 with TRBJ2-3; D possibly corresponds to TRBD1 (6 bases). Specimen: peripheral blood. CDR3 residues: CASSLVGTPGGDTQYF. The CDR3 DNA reads TGTGCCAGCAGCTTAGTGGGGACACCTGGAGGAGATACGCAGTATTTT. The whole variable domain, filled in from reference TRBV7-2 and TRBJ2-3, reads GAGVSQSPSNKVTEKGKDVELRCDPISGHTALYWYRQSLGQGLEFLIYFQGNSAPDKSGLPSDRFSAERTGGSVSTLTIQRTQQEDSAVYLCASSLVGTPGGDTQYFGPGTRLTVL.